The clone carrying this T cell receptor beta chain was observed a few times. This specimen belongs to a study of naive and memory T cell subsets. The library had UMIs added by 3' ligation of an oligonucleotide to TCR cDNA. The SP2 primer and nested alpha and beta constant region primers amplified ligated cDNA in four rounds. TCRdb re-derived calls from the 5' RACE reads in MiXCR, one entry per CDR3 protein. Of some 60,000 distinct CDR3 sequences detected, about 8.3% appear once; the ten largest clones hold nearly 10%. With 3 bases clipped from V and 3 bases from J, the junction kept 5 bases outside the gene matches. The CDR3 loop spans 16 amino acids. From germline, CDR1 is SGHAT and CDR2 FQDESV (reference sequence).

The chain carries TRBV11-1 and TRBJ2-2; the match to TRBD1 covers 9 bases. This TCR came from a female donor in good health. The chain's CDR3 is CASSLTGGHDTGELFF. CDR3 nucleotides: TGTGCCAGCAGCTTGACAGGGGGTCATGACACCGGGGAGCTGTTTTTT. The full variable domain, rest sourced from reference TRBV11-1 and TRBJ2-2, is EAEVAQSPRYKITEKSQAVAFWCDPISGHATLYWYRQILGQGPELLVQFQDESVVDDSQLPKDRFSAERLKGVDSTLKIQPAELGDSAMYLCASSLTGGHDTGELFFGEGSRLTVL.